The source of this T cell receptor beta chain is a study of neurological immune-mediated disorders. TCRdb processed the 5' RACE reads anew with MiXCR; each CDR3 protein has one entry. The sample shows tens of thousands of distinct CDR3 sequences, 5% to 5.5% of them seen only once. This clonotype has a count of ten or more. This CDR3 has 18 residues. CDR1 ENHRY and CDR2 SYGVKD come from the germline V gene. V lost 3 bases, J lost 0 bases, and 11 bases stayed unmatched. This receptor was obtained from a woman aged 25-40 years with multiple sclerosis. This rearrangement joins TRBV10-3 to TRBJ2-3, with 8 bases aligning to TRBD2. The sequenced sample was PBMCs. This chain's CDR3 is CAISDYLAGSSSTDTQYF. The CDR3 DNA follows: TGTGCCATCAGTGACTACCTAGCGGGTTCCTCTAGCACAGATACGCAGTATTTT.